This T cell receptor (beta chain) was retrieved from a study of blood T cell repertoires in COVID-19. About the study: The samples span acute and convalescent COVID-19 from the United States, Italy and Spain. The cDNA or gDNA used as material had been derived from T cells, B-cell-depleted T cells, or PBMCs.

The V segment lost 1 base and the J segment 0 bases; nucleotides outside the gene matches: 6. The CDR3 extends over 17 amino acids. The germline CDR1 and CDR2 sequences are KGHSH and LQKENI. Allocation to cohorts depended on clinical history reported by the participants. The table came from immunoSEQ multiplex PCR; TCRdb's copy has only in-frame clones and leaves some out. This table has about 400,000 clones, about 88% appearing once. This sequence originates from a woman in her thirties who had recovered from COVID-19. The chain joins TRBV18 to TRBJ1-1, with TRBD1 matching 9 bases. Sequencing was performed on PBMCs or T cells enriched from blood (not recorded which). The CDR3 sequence is CASSPRDRDYMNTEAFF. The CDR3 DNA follows: TGTGCCAGCTCACCACGGGACAGGGACTACATGAACACTGAAGCTTTCTTT.